These 27 T cell receptor beta chains share one sample of origin, sequenced in a study of CD8+ T cells in alopecia areata. RNA was isolated and reverse transcribed to cDNA, the sequencing template. TCRdb's table, derived via immunoSEQ multiplex PCR, lists solely in-frame clones and lacks some. This table has approximately 89,000 clones, 45% to 60% appearing once. Sequenced: NKG2D-high CD8+ T cells sorted from blood. The receptors originated from a human donor with alopecia areata.

The sample holds a few counts of this clone. The rearrangement uses TRBV4-3 and TRBJ2-7; 7 bases agree with TRBD2. The junction had 3 bases not matched to a gene; V was cut back by 4 bases and J by 3 bases. Germline CDR1 reads LGHNA; CDR2 reads YSLEER. The CDR3 is 13 amino acids. Here the CDR3 reads CASSPASGYEQYF. The DNA of the CDR3 is TGCGCCAGCAGCCCCGCTAGCGGCTACGAGCAGTACTTC.

The rearrangement joins TRBV5-4 to TRBJ1-6; 9 bases map to TRBD1. This CDR3 contains 15 residues. V dropped 4 bases and J dropped 9; count of bases not matched to a gene: 8. CDR1 SGHNT and CDR2 YYREEE come from the germline V gene (reference sequence). The CDR3 DNA sequence: TGTGCCAGCAGCGCCCGCACAGGGGGCGGTTCACCCCTCCACTTT. Translated, it gives CASSARTGGGSPLHF.

This chain connects TRBV2 to TRBJ2-5, with D possibly TRBD1 on 5 matching bases. Trimming took 3 bases from V and 5 from J, leaving 10 bases between them. Germline-derived CDR1 and CDR2 are SNHLY and FYNNEI. The CDR3 is made up of 13 amino acids. CDR3 sequence reads: CASSDGHGETQYF. The CDR3 nucleotides are TGTGCCAGCAGTGATGGACATGGGGAGACCCAGTACTTC. The variable domain in full, completed from reference TRBV2 and TRBJ2-5, reads EPEVTQTPSHQVTQMGQEVILRCVPISNHLYFYWYRQILGQKVEFLVSFYNNEISEKSEIFDDQFSVERPDGSNFTLKIRSTKLEDSAMYFCASSDGHGETQYFGPGTRLLVL.

In its sample, this clone was seen a few times. This sequence joins TRBV7-9 and TRBJ1-1, with TRBD1 identical over 10 bases. CDR3 size: 15 residues. Germline CDR1 and CDR2: SEHNR and FQNEAQ (reference sequence). With V trimmed by 5 bases and J by 1 base, 4 bases remained unmatched. This chain's CDR3 is CASSPWDRGNTEAFF. CDR3 coding DNA: TGTGCCAGCAGCCCTTGGGACAGGGGGAACACTGAAGCTTTCTTT.

This clone was picked up a small number of times. The chain couples TRBV2 to TRBJ2-1; the D gene could be TRBD1 or TRBD2 (5 bases each). The length of the CDR3 is 15 residues. The germline V gene has CDR1 SNHLY and CDR2 FYNNEI. The V end was cut by 0 bases, the J end by 5 bases, with 11 bases between. This chain's CDR3 is CASSEAGTPNNEQFF. The CDR3 DNA reads as TGTGCCAGCAGTGAAGCAGGGACGCCAAACAATGAGCAGTTCTTC.

CDR3 in DNA: TGTGCCAGCAGTTTAACGGGGCAGCCCCAGCATTTT. This encodes CASSLTGQPQHF. This chain links TRBV27 with TRBJ1-5, with D unresolved. V lost 2 bases and J 7 bases, leaving 6 bases between the germline ends. Germline CDR1 MNHEY, CDR2 SMNVEV (reference sequence). This CDR3 region has 12 residues.

This clone was found a few times. V and J are TRBV4-1 and TRBJ2-5; the D is unclear. Trimming stripped 2 bases from V and 0 bases from J, with 10 bases between. The CDR3 runs to 15 residues. In germline, CDR1 is MGHRA, CDR2 YSYEKL. The CDR3 is CASSQYGGDQETQYF. CDR3 bases: TGCGCCAGCAGCCAATATGGTGGTGACCAAGAGACCCAGTACTTC.

In its sample, this clone was seen a few times. A junction boundary mismatches the germline segment, possibly from a read error. This chain links TRBV27 with TRBJ2-4; D is unresolved. The CDR3 contains 14 residues. The germline V gene encodes CDR1 MNHEY and CDR2 SMNVEV (reference sequence). The CDR3 sequence is CASSLRMERSPPHF. DNA for the CDR3: TGTGCCAGCAGTTTAAGGATGGAAAGGTCCCCTCCTCACTTC.

The chain carries TRBV29-1 and TRBJ1-1, with D perhaps matching TRBD1 (5 bases). CDR1 is SQVTM and CDR2 is ANQGSEA in the germline V gene. The CDR3 length is 11 residues. V lost 8 bases and J lost 3, with 10 bases in between. For the CDR3, the DNA is TGCAGCCACGAGACAGACACTGAAGCTTTCTTT. Translation: CSHETDTEAFF.

This sequence joins TRBV4-1 and TRBJ1-1, with TRBD1 as a possible D gene (5 bases). The germline CDR1 and CDR2 sequences are MGHRA and YSYEKL. V dropped 4 bases and J dropped 5 bases, with 14 bases sitting between them. The CDR3 totals 14 residues. The CDR3 DNA sequence: TGCGCCAGCAGCCCGGGTGGGGGAACGACTGAAGCTTTCTTT. Amino acid sequence: CASSPGGGTTEAFF.

This clone was counted only a few times. The V gene is TRBV7-9, the J gene TRBJ2-5, with TRBD1 identical over 8 bases. J lost 3 bases, V lost 5 bases, and 2 bases had no gene match. The CDR3 extends over 13 amino acids. Germline loops: CDR1 SEHNR, CDR2 FQNEAQ (reference sequence). CDR3 protein: CASSPGQEETQYF. The DNA of the CDR3 is TGTGCCAGCAGCCCGGGACAGGAAGAGACCCAGTACTTC.

The chain joins TRBV7-8 to TRBJ2-6, with TRBD1 as a possible D gene (6 bases). Trimming pared 5 bases from V and 0 bases from J, leaving 14 bases between. CDR1 is SGHVS and CDR2 is FQNEAQ in the germline V gene. This CDR3 is 17 amino acids long. CDR3 in amino acids: CASSQETGASGANVLTF. In DNA form, the CDR3 reads TGTGCCAGCAGCCAAGAGACAGGAGCCTCTGGGGCCAACGTCCTGACTTTC.

The chain links TRBV28 to TRBJ2-1; 10 bases are shared with TRBD2. Germline-derived CDR1 and CDR2 are MDHEN and SYDVKM. CDR3 length: 15 residues. Trimming took 6 bases from V and 7 from J; bases not matched to a gene: 9. Here the CDR3 reads CASSQLAGERNEQFF. DNA of the CDR3: TGTGCCAGCAGCCAGCTAGCGGGAGAGAGGAATGAGCAGTTCTTC.

The V and J genes are TRBV27 and TRBJ1-1; a possible D gene is TRBD1 (6 bases). The germline gives CDR1 MNHEY, CDR2 SMNVEV (reference sequence). This CDR3 contains 13 residues. Trimming cost V 6 bases and J 4 bases, with 12 bases left between them. CDR3 residues: CASRDSKSTEAFF. CDR3 bases: TGTGCCAGCAGGGACAGTAAGAGCACTGAAGCTTTCTTT.

The rearrangement links TRBV29-1 to TRBJ2-3; 9 bases are a match to TRBD1. The length of the CDR3 is 14 residues. V lost 7 bases and J lost 2; bases outside the gene matches: 7. The V gene's germline CDR1 is SQVTM and CDR2 ANQGSEA. Here the CDR3 reads CSATRTGDTDTQYF. The CDR3 DNA follows: TGCAGCGCTACCCGGACAGGGGACACAGATACGCAGTATTTT.

Written as DNA, the CDR3 is TGTGCCAGCAGCCAATCCGCGGGGGGCGATACGCAGTATTTT. Translation: CASSQSAGGDTQYF. The chain joins TRBV4-2 to TRBJ2-3; 8 positions match TRBD2. Germline V CDR1 and CDR2: LGHNA, YNFKEQ. The J segment lost 6 bases and the V segment lost 2 bases, leaving 4 bases of the junction unmatched. The CDR3 is 14 residues long.

The chain carries TRBV29-1 and TRBJ1-2, with D uncertain. The CDR3 sequence is 13 residues long. Trimming left V 4 bases short and J 1 base short, with 10 bases between. The germline V gene encodes CDR1 SQVTM and CDR2 ANQGSEA. In DNA, the CDR3 is TGCAGCGTTGTAAACCCCAATAACTATGGCTACACCTTC. Encoded protein: CSVVNPNNYGYTF. Using reference TRBV29-1 and TRBJ1-2 for the parts outside the CDR3, the full variable domain is SAVISQKPSRDICQRGTSLTIQCQVDSQVTMMFWYRQQPGQSLTLIATANQGSEATYESGFVIDKFPISRPNLTFSTLTVSNMSPEDSSIYLCSVVNPNNYGYTFGSGTRLTVV.

The genes are TRBV5-6 and TRBJ2-1, with no clear D. The CDR3 is made up of 15 amino acids. The V and J ends lost 4 bases and 4 bases respectively, with 15 bases between them. Germline CDR1 is SGHDT and CDR2 is YYEEEE. The CDR3 DNA reads as TGTGCCAGCAGCCCCATTGGAGCCCAATACAATGAGCAGTTCTTC. Amino acids: CASSPIGAQYNEQFF.

This chain links TRBV14 with TRBJ2-7, with D perhaps matching TRBD1 or TRBD2 (5 bases each). From germline, CDR1 is SGHDN and CDR2 FVKESK. The length of the CDR3 is 15 residues. V lost 0 bases and J lost 5, with 14 bases in between. The CDR3 DNA reads TGTGCCAGCAGCCAAGAGGGGGTCAAGCTGGACGAGCAGTACTTC. Translation: CASSQEGVKLDEQYF. Supplemented by reference TRBV14 and TRBJ2-7, the full variable domain reads EAGVTQFPSHSVIEKGQTVTLRCDPISGHDNLYWYRRVMGKEIKFLLHFVKESKQDESGMPNNRFLAERTGGTYSTLKVQPAELEDSGVYFCASSQEGVKLDEQYFGPGTRLTVT.

This clone was found once. The chain is built from TRBV6-5 and TRBJ2-2; no clear D. The V end was cut by 5 bases, the J end by 5 bases, with 6 bases between. Germline CDR1 is MNHEY and CDR2 is SVGAGI. This CDR3 is 12 amino acids long. The CDR3 spells CASSLGTGELFF. CDR3 DNA sequence: TGTGCCAGCAGTCTGGGAACCGGGGAGCTGTTTTTT.

The table lists this clone with a few counts. J is TRBJ2-7 and V is TRBV29-1, with D perhaps TRBD1 or TRBD2 (5 bases each). In germline, CDR1 is SQVTM, CDR2 ANQGSEA. V was cut by 6 bases and J by 2 bases, with 11 bases left in between. This CDR3 is 12 amino acids long. In nucleotides, the CDR3 is TGCAGCGTGGACGGGACCCCCTACGAGCAGTACTTC. Amino acids: CSVDGTPYEQYF.

This chain links TRBV7-9 with TRBJ1-1; TRBD1 matches 7 bases. The junction had 2 bases not matched to a gene; V was cut back by 2 bases and J by 5 bases. Germline V lookup: CDR1 SEHNR, CDR2 FQNEAQ (reference sequence). This CDR3 has 13 residues. CDR3 protein: CASSLLQGTEAFF. The CDR3 coding sequence is TGTGCCAGCAGCTTACTACAGGGGACTGAAGCTTTCTTT.

The chain has TRBV27 and TRBJ2-5; D call uncertain. CDR1 and CDR2 (germline): MNHEY, SMNVEV (reference sequence). The CDR3 length is 14 residues. V lost 2 bases and J lost 2, with 9 bases in between. In DNA form, the CDR3 reads TGTGCCAGCAGTTTAGGGTGGAAACAAGAGACCCAGTACTTC. Protein product: CASSLGWKQETQYF.

The chain carries TRBV28 and TRBJ2-2; no clear D gene. V was cut by 7 bases and J by 5 bases, with 17 bases left in between. The CDR3 spans 15 residues. The germline V gene has CDR1 MDHEN and CDR2 SYDVKM. The CDR3 loop reads CASKEVTEDTGELFF. The CDR3, as DNA: TGTGCCAGCAAAGAGGTCACCGAGGATACCGGGGAGCTGTTTTTT.

The chain uses TRBV29-1 and TRBJ1-1, with 8 bases lining up with TRBD1. J gave up 5 bases and V 5 bases, and 7 bases lay outside the gene matches. The germline V gene has CDR1 SQVTM and CDR2 ANQGSEA. The CDR3 is 13 residues long. The DNA for the CDR3 is TGCAGCGTTATAGACAGGGGAAGTACTGAAGCTTTCTTT. It encodes CSVIDRGSTEAFF.

This rearrangement joins TRBV29-1 to TRBJ2-7, with 8 bases aligning to TRBD1. The germline gives CDR1 SQVTM, CDR2 ANQGSEA. This CDR3 is 12 amino acids long. Germline trimming cut 3 bases from V and 5 bases from J; bases unmatched to any gene: 3. CDR3 amino acids: CSVDRGLDEQYF. The DNA of the CDR3 is TGCAGCGTTGACAGGGGGCTGGACGAGCAGTACTTC.

Comment on this clone: The identical CDR3 is also encoded by other nucleotide sequences in the sample. The CDR3 DNA is TGTGCCAGCAGCTTCAGCTACGAGCAGTACTTC. Translated, it gives CASSFSYEQYF. The V gene is TRBV5-6, the J gene TRBJ2-7; no definite D call. CDR3 size: 11 residues. Germline CDR1 SGHDT, CDR2 YYEEEE. Trimming stripped 2 bases from V and 3 bases from J, with 3 bases between.